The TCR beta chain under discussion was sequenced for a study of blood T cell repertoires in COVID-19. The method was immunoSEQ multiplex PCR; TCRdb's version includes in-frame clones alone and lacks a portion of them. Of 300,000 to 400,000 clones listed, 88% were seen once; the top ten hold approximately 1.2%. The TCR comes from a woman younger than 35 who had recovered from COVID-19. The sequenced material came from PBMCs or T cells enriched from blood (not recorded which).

The DNA of the CDR3 is TGTGCCAGCAGTTACTCGATCGCGCGGGAGACCCAGTACTTC. Translating gives CASSYSIARETQYF. The rearrangement joins TRBV6-5 to TRBJ2-5, with no clear D. V gave up 0 bases and J gave up 5 bases, with 10 bases separating them. The CDR3 covers 14 residues. Germline assignment: CDR1 MNHEY and CDR2 SVGAGI.